These 30 T cell receptor beta chains were sequenced from one sample in a study of blood T cell repertoires in COVID-19. Data came from immunoSEQ multiplex PCR; TCRdb stores just in-frame clones and leaves some out. Of around 230,000 clones listed, approximately 80% are singletons. Material: peripheral blood. The receptors were gathered from a woman of 80 years or more with acute or convalescent COVID-19.

The chain joins TRBV29-1 to TRBJ1-2, with D unclear. CDR1 and CDR2 from the germline V gene are SQVTM and ANQGSEA. Deletions cut 6 bases from V and 4 bases from J, with 15 bases between. The CDR3 has 13 residues. The DNA for the CDR3 is TGCAGCGTAGCCACGGCTTCGGGCTATGGCTACACCTTC. As protein: CSVATASGYGYTF.

This clone came up a few times. The rearrangement uses TRBV16 and TRBJ1-1; TRBD1 is a possible D gene (5 bases). The germline V gene encodes CDR1 KGHSY and CDR2 FQNENV. The ends were cut back, 5 bases at V and 3 bases at J, with 13 bases in the middle. CDR3 length: 14 residues. The CDR3 DNA reads as TGTGCCAGCAGCGCCGGACCGGGGGACACTGAAGCTTTCTTT. This translates into CASSAGPGDTEAFF.

The V gene is TRBV7-8, the J gene TRBJ1-2; tentatively, D is TRBD1 (5 bases). The CDR3 extends over 15 amino acids. The germline V gene encodes CDR1 SGHVS and CDR2 FQNEAQ. Trimming pared 0 bases from V and 1 base from J, leaving 9 bases between. The DNA of the CDR3 is TGTGCCAGCAGCTTAGCGCCAGGGTTTAACTATGGCTACACCTTC. It translates to CASSLAPGFNYGYTF.

CDR3 protein: CASRAGWANEKLFF. The CDR3 DNA reads TGTGCCAGCAGGGCGGGGTGGGCTAATGAAAAACTGTTTTTT. The chain couples TRBV6-5 to TRBJ1-4; D ambiguous. The CDR3 runs 14 residues. Trimming took 6 bases from V and 3 from J, leaving 11 bases between them. Germline V gene sequence: CDR1 MNHEY, CDR2 SVGAGI.

CDR3 in amino acids: CASSVWDGGSYEQYF. CDR3 bases: TGTGCCAGTAGTGTCTGGGACGGGGGCTCCTACGAGCAGTACTTC. V and J are TRBV19 and TRBJ2-7, with D tentatively TRBD2 (6 bases). The length of the CDR3 is 15 residues. Germline V gives CDR1 LNHDA, CDR2 SQIVND (reference sequence). The V end lost 5 bases, the J end lost 0 bases, and 14 bases lay between the germline ends.

The V gene is TRBV9, the J gene TRBJ2-1; 7 bases are a match to TRBD1. V was pared by 3 bases and J by 3 bases, with 9 bases of the junction left unmatched. The germline V gene encodes CDR1 SGDLS and CDR2 YYNGEE. The CDR3 runs to 16 residues. CDR3 in DNA: TGTGCCAGCAGCGGCTACAGGGGAGACCACTACAATGAGCAGTTCTTC. Protein sequence: CASSGYRGDHYNEQFF.

This clone was seen a few times. This chain joins TRBV12-3 or TRBV12-4 and TRBJ1-1; no clear D gene. Trimming took off 3 bases at V and 0 bases at J, with 5 bases between the two ends. This CDR3 region has 13 residues. The CDR3, as DNA: TGTGCCAGCAGTTTGTCGGTGAACACTGAAGCTTTCTTT. It specifies CASSLSVNTEAFF.

The rearrangement joins TRBV11-2 to TRBJ2-3; the D is unclear. The germline V gene encodes CDR1 SGHAT and CDR2 FQNNGV. The CDR3 is made up of 11 amino acids. Deletions cut 4 bases from V and 9 bases from J, with 8 bases between. The CDR3 nucleotides are TGTGCCAGCAGCTCCCCCTCGACGCAGTATTTT. It encodes CASSSPSTQYF.

CDR3 region: CASSQAFGTSGARGTGELFF. CDR3 bases: TGTGCCAGCAGCCAAGCTTTCGGGACTAGCGGGGCCAGGGGCACCGGGGAGCTGTTTTTT. The rearrangement uses TRBV4-2 and TRBJ2-2; 13 positions match TRBD2. The CDR3 totals 20 residues. V was clipped by 1 base and J by 4 bases; unmatched bases: 12. Germline V gives CDR1 LGHNA, CDR2 YNFKEQ.

This clone occurred once. V gene TRBV4-1 combines with J gene TRBJ2-3, with 9 positions matching TRBD2. This CDR3 is 15 amino acids long. J gave up 8 bases and V 0 bases, and 6 bases lay outside the gene matches. Germline values: CDR1 MGHRA, CDR2 YSYEKL. The DNA for the CDR3 is TGCGCCAGCAGCCAAGAAGGCCTAGCGGGGTCTACGCAGTATTTT. Its translation: CASSQEGLAGSTQYF.

The J gene is TRBJ2-6, the V gene TRBV7-9; D gene uncertain. CDR3 length: 13 amino acids. Germline CDR1 is SEHNR and CDR2 is FQNEAQ (reference sequence). V lost 8 bases and J lost 0, with 5 bases in between. CDR3 DNA: TGTGCCAGCGAGAGCTCTGGGGCCAACGTCCTGACTTTC. The encoded protein is CASESSGANVLTF.

This chain connects TRBV19 to TRBJ2-7; a possible D gene is TRBD2 (5 bases). The length of the CDR3 is 14 residues. V dropped 7 bases and J dropped 0 bases, with 13 bases sitting between them. CDR1 is LNHDA and CDR2 is SQIVND in the germline V gene (reference sequence). For the CDR3, the DNA is TGTGCCAGTACTAGGACTCTGAGCTCCTACGAGCAGTACTTC. It yields the protein CASTRTLSSYEQYF.

This chain links TRBV28 with TRBJ2-7; 10 bases match TRBD1. Germline V gene data show CDR1 as MDHEN and CDR2 as SYDVKM. V gave up 5 bases and J gave up 3 bases; unmatched junction bases: 10. This CDR3 is 16 amino acids long. Written as DNA, the CDR3 is TGTGCCAGCAGTCCCCCGGGACAGGGGATGTACTACGAGCAGTACTTC. Its translation: CASSPPGQGMYYEQYF.

The chain is built from TRBV24-1 and TRBJ2-2, with TRBD2 identical over 10 bases. V was pared by 6 bases and J by 2 bases, with 8 bases of the junction left unmatched. Germline CDR1 and CDR2: KGHDR and SFDVKD. This CDR3 contains 17 residues. The CDR3 DNA follows: TGTGCCACCAGTCGGGAGCGGGGGGGCCAAAACACCGGGGAGCTGTTTTTT. This sequence encodes CATSRERGGQNTGELFF.

This chain uses TRBV21-1 with TRBJ1-5. TRBV21-1 is deemed a pseudogene. The CDR3 covers 14 residues. The CDR3 is CASSTRDSNQPQHF. The CDR3 DNA sequence: TGTGCCAGCAGCACGAGAGATAGCAATCAGCCCCAGCATTTT.

The chain combines TRBV7-3 with TRBJ2-1; 13 positions match TRBD2. V lost 5 bases to trimming and J lost 6 bases; unmatched junction nucleotides: 4. Germline V gene lookup returns CDR1 SGHTA and CDR2 FQGTGA. The CDR3 is 15 residues long. The CDR3 is CASSLGTSGANEQFF. As DNA, the CDR3 is TGTGCCAGCAGCCTAGGGACTAGCGGGGCCAATGAGCAGTTCTTC.

The chain recombines TRBV27 with TRBJ1-1; perhaps TRBD1 as D (5 bases). This CDR3 is built from 13 residues. Trimming removed 6 bases at V and 0 bases at J, with 8 bases between. Germline assignment: CDR1 MNHEY and CDR2 SMNVEV (reference sequence). This CDR3 reads CASSDRMNTEAFF. The CDR3 nucleotides read TGTGCCAGCAGCGACAGAATGAACACTGAAGCTTTCTTT.

The V gene is TRBV1, the J gene TRBJ2-7; the listed D gene, TRBD2, was not tested against the DNA. TRBV1 is tagged as a pseudogene. The CDR3 is 16 residues long. CDR3 nucleotides: TGCACCAGCAGCCAAGATGGGAGGGGGGCCTCCTACGAGCAGTACTTC. Amino acid sequence: CTSSQDGRGASYEQYF.

This chain links TRBV18 with TRBJ2-2; D is possibly TRBD1 (6 bases). This CDR3 spans 17 amino acids. V lost 0 bases and J 1 base, leaving 12 bases between the germline ends. CDR1 is KGHSH and CDR2 is LQKENI in the germline V gene. The CDR3 sequence: CASSPPVVTGNTGELFF. CDR3 sequence (DNA): TGTGCCAGCTCACCACCGGTTGTGACAGGGAACACCGGGGAGCTGTTTTTT.

Notes on this clone: A read error may produce the germline difference seen at one junction end. The sample contains more than one DNA sequence encoding this CDR3. This chain uses TRBV7-7 with TRBJ2-5; D uncertain. The CDR3 sequence is 11 residues long. CDR1 and CDR2 (germline): SSHAT, FNYEAQ (reference sequence). This chain's CDR3 is CASSSGETQYF. The CDR3 DNA is TGTGCTAGCAGCTCCGGGGAGACCCAGTACTTC.

CDR3: CASSVAGGGNTIYF. Written as DNA, the CDR3 is TGTGCCAGCAGCGTAGCAGGGGGTGGAAACACCATATATTTT. The chain employs TRBV9 and TRBJ1-3, with 7 positions matching TRBD1. The V segment lost 0 bases and the J segment 3 bases; nucleotides outside the gene matches: 0. Germline V gives CDR1 SGDLS, CDR2 YYNGEE. The CDR3 is made up of 14 amino acids.

This clone has a single count. The chain carries TRBV29-1 and TRBJ1-2; 9 bases line up with TRBD1. J lost 4 bases, V lost 3 bases, and 3 bases had no gene match. Germline V lookup: CDR1 SQVTM, CDR2 ANQGSEA. The CDR3 has 13 amino acids. The CDR3: CSVEGQGIYGYTF. The CDR3 DNA reads as TGCAGCGTTGAGGGACAGGGTATCTATGGCTACACCTTC.

The chain couples TRBV7-8 to TRBJ1-2, with a possible D match to TRBD1 (6 bases). The CDR3 runs 16 residues. The germline gives CDR1 SGHVS, CDR2 FQNEAQ. Between the trimmed V and J ends, which lost 6 bases and 4 bases, there was a span of 21 bases. The CDR3 here is CASSPRGAGASYGYTF. CDR3 nucleotides: TGTGCCAGCAGTCCTCGAGGGGCGGGGGCAAGCTATGGCTACACCTTC.

The V gene is TRBV10-1, the J gene TRBJ2-2; unclear D gene. The V gene lost 7 bases and the J gene lost 7 bases, with 10 bases spanning the gap. The CDR3 extends over 12 amino acids. Germline lookup yields CDR1 WNHNN and CDR2 SYGVQD (reference sequence). The CDR3 loop reads CASTRLGGELFF. The CDR3 DNA sequence: TGCGCCAGCACTCGACTTGGCGGGGAGCTGTTTTTT.

The CDR3 sequence is CASSGTGIRNTEAFF. The CDR3 DNA reads as TGTGCCAGCAGTGGGACTGGGATCAGGAACACTGAAGCTTTCTTT. The rearrangement links TRBV2 to TRBJ1-1; D is unclear. Trimming removed 4 bases at V and 1 base at J, with 13 bases between. CDR1 SNHLY and CDR2 FYNNEI come from the germline V gene. The CDR3 totals 15 residues.

The chain couples TRBV5-1 to TRBJ1-2; 7 positions match TRBD1. Germline CDR1 is SGHRS and CDR2 is YFSETQ. The CDR3 sequence is 15 residues long. V lost 4 bases and J lost 4; bases outside the gene matches: 10. CDR3 nucleotides: TGCGCCAGCAGCCTTGGCCGGGACAGAAGCTATGGCTACACCTTC. It is translated as CASSLGRDRSYGYTF.

The V gene is TRBV9, the J gene TRBJ1-1, with a tentative D call TRBD1 (6 bases). V was clipped by 4 bases and J by 7 bases, with 17 bases between them. Germline V gene data show CDR1 as SGDLS and CDR2 as YYNGEE. The CDR3 sequence is 14 residues long. The CDR3 sequence: CASSQGQGRGEAFF. The CDR3 nucleotides are TGTGCCAGCAGCCAAGGGCAGGGCAGGGGTGAAGCTTTCTTT.

This clone has just one count. This chain links TRBV4-2 with TRBJ1-5; D is unresolved. The germline V and J ends were trimmed by 1 base and 0 bases, with 7 bases remaining between them. The V gene's germline CDR1 is LGHNA and CDR2 YNFKEQ. The CDR3 has 15 amino acids. The CDR3 reads CASSQGRYSNQPQHF. In DNA, the CDR3 is TGTGCCAGCAGCCAAGGCCGGTATAGCAATCAGCCCCAGCATTTT.

This rearrangement joins TRBV6-2 or TRBV6-3 to TRBJ2-5; 10 bases align to TRBD2. CDR3 length: 17 residues. V lost 4 bases and J lost 1; bases outside the gene matches: 9. The V gene's germline CDR1 is MNHEY and CDR2 SVGEGT. The DNA for the CDR3 is TGTGCCAGCAGTTCCGTTGGACTAGCGGAACCCCAAGAGACCCAGTACTTC. Translation: CASSSVGLAEPQETQYF.

The rearrangement uses TRBV6-1 and TRBJ2-1; 14 bases are shared with TRBD2. After removal of 4 bases from V and 8 bases from J, the junction contained 1 base not matched to a gene. The CDR3 runs to 14 residues. Germline CDR1 MNHNS, CDR2 SASEGT. The CDR3 sequence: CASSGLAGGYEQFF. For the CDR3, the DNA is TGTGCCAGCAGTGGACTAGCGGGGGGGTATGAGCAGTTCTTC.